A selection of T cell receptor beta chains follows, all from one sample in a study of blood T cells in healthy people across ages. Via MiXCR, TCRdb re-called the 5' RACE reads, giving one row per CDR3 protein. The sample yields under 2,000,000 distinct CDR3 sequences, just under 50% seen once. Sequencing was carried out using blood. The receptors were gathered from a woman between 40 and 55 years old in good health. Both conserved end residues are part of each CDR3.

v_gene: TRBV10-2
CDR3aa: CASSVTGARETQYF

v_gene: TRBV28
CDR3aa: CASRAGTSGGSSYNEQFF

v_gene: TRBV24-1
CDR3aa: CATSDRTDLKTQYF

v_gene: TRBV20-1
CDR3aa: CSATAGVSTDTQYF

v_gene: TRBV6-5
CDR3aa: CASSWGQGKTYGYTF

v_gene: TRBV7-8
CDR3aa: CASSLGTIPREETQYF

v_gene: TRBV13
CDR3aa: CASSVFLAADTQYF

v_gene: TRBV7-2
CDR3aa: CASSLDLRNLDQPQHF

v_gene: TRBV20-1
CDR3aa: CSARATGTLSNQPQHF

v_gene: TRBV6-6
CDR3aa: CASSYDRRGDTQYF

v_gene: TRBV5-1
CDR3aa: CASSLVGANTDTQYF

v_gene: TRBV9
CDR3aa: CASSVEAVLNYGYTF

v_gene: TRBV24-1
CDR3aa: CATSGWTSPEQFF

v_gene: TRBV7-9
CDR3aa: CASDTGDNEKLFF

v_gene: TRBV9
CDR3aa: CASSVARFQPAYEQYF

v_gene: TRBV7-2
CDR3aa: CASSLGNTNYGYTF

v_gene: TRBV27
CDR3aa: CASSLSAASYEQYF